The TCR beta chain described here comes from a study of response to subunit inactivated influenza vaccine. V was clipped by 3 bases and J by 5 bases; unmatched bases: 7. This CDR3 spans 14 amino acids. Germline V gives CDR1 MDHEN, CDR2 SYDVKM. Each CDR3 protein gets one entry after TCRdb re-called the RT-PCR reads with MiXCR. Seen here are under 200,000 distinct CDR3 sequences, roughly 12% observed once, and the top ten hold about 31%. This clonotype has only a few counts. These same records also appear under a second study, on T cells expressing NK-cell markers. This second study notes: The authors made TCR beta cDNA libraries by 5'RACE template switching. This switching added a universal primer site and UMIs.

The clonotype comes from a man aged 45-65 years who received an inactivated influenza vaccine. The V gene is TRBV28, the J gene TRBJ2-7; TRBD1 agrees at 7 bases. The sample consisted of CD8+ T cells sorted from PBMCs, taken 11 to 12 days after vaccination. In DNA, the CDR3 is TGTGCCAGCAGTTTTACGACAGGGCGTGACGAGCAGTACTTC. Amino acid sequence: CASSFTTGRDEQYF. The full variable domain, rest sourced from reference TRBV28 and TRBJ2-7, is DVKVTQSSRYLVKRTGEKVFLECVQDMDHENMFWYRQDPGLGLRLIYFSYDVKMKEKGDIPEGYSVSREKKERFSLILESASTNQTSMYLCASSFTTGRDEQYFGPGTRLTVT.